One and the same sample provided the 28 T cell receptor beta chains below, sequenced in a study of T cells in Graves' hyperthyroidism and ophthalmopathy. It was RNA transcripts that yielded the amplified TCR beta CDR3 regions. HTBI primers were used for first-round RT-PCR of the TCR CDR3. MiXCR, applied by TCRdb to the multiplex PCR reads, yields one record per CDR3 protein. This sample has fewer than 600,000 distinct CDR3 sequences, with around 15% found just once. The sequenced sample was blood. Receptors originate from a woman between 35 and 50 years old with Graves' hyperthyroidism.

This clonotype occurred many times. The V and J genes are TRBV10-3 and TRBJ1-1, with a possible D match to TRBD1 (6 bases). Trimming took 6 bases from V and 3 from J, leaving 14 bases between them. Germline lookup yields CDR1 ENHRY and CDR2 SYGVKD. CDR3 length: 14 amino acids. CDR3 region: CAISETQGYTEAFF. Here the CDR3 DNA reads TGTGCCATCAGCGAAACACAGGGATACACTGAAGCTTTCTTT.

As for this clonotype: A much larger clone sits a single nucleotide away, making a read error possible. Because the CDR3 is missing its conserved closing phenylalanine or tryptophan, this is likely a read error. This chain connects TRBV5-1 to TRBJ2-2, with 9 bases identical to TRBD1. Losses at the gene ends were 4 bases for V and 1 base for J; bases not matched to a gene: 5. Germline V CDR1 and CDR2: SGHRS, YFSETQ. The CDR3 has 16 residues. The CDR3, as DNA: TGCGCCAGCAGCCCCCGGACAGGGGTGAACACCGGGGAGCTGTTTTTG. It yields the protein CASSPRTGVNTGELFL.

This clonotype was seen only a few times. V and J are TRBV25-1 and TRBJ2-1; D may be TRBD1 (5 bases). Germline values: CDR1 MGHDK, CDR2 SYGVNS. Trimming took 4 bases from V and 1 from J, leaving 11 bases between them. The CDR3 loop spans 15 amino acids. CDR3 in DNA: TGTGCCAGCAGTGCATCCCAGGGATCCTACAATGAGCAGTTCTTC. The encoded protein is CASSASQGSYNEQFF.

Concerning this clonotype: One base away lies a much larger clone, so this may be a sequencing read error. The CDR3 DNA reads TGCAGTGCTACCCCCGAAGAGCGGGCCTGCGAGCAGTACTTC. This translates into CSATPEERACEQYF. V usage is TRBV20-1 and J usage is TRBJ2-7; TRBD2 is a possible D gene (6 bases). The V end lost 4 bases, the J end lost 6 bases, and 19 bases lay between the germline ends. In germline, CDR1 is DFQATT, CDR2 SNEGSKA (reference sequence). The CDR3 is made up of 14 amino acids.

V usage is TRBV4-3 and J usage is TRBJ2-5; a possible D gene is TRBD1 (6 bases). The V gene lost 4 bases and the J gene lost 0 bases, with 18 bases spanning the gap. The CDR3 loop spans 17 amino acids. Germline assignment: CDR1 LGHNA and CDR2 YSLEER. In DNA form, the CDR3 reads TGCGCCAGCAGCCCCGAGGGTTTACAGGGTTACCAAGAGACCCAGTACTTC. Translation: CASSPEGLQGYQETQYF.

The chain has TRBV29-1 and TRBJ2-7; 10 bases line up with TRBD2. V shed 2 bases, J shed 7 bases, and the junction held 11 bases outside the gene matches. This CDR3 is 15 amino acids long. The germline V gene encodes CDR1 SQVTM and CDR2 ANQGSEA. CDR3 DNA sequence: TGCAGCGTTGAATCTCTAGCGGGAGCGGGCGGGGAGCAGTACTTC. Protein sequence: CSVESLAGAGGEQYF.

This clonotype was counted only a few times. One end of the junction varies from germline; a read error may be responsible. The V call is TRBV7-9, the J call TRBJ2-7, with TRBD1 matching over 7 bases. Per the germline V gene, CDR1 is SEHNR and CDR2 is FQNEAQ (reference sequence). The CDR3 sequence is 14 residues long. CDR3: CASSLGTAYYQQYF. In DNA, the CDR3 is TGTGCCAGCAGCTTGGGGACAGCCTACTACCAGCAGTACTTC. Filled out from reference TRBV7-9 and TRBJ2-7, the complete variable domain reads DTGVSQNPRHKITKRGQNVTFRCDPISEHNRLYWYRQTLGQGPEFLTYFQNEAQLEKSRLLSDRFSAERPKGSFSTLEIQRTEQGDSAMYLCASSLGTAYYQQYFGPGTRLTVT.

This clonotype was seen ten or more times. V and J are TRBV12-3 or TRBV12-4 and TRBJ1-4, with 8 bases aligning to TRBD1. The V and J ends lost 6 bases and 2 bases, in that order; junction bases with no gene match: 2. The length of the CDR3 is 14 residues. The CDR3: CASSRTGTNEKLFF. CDR3 DNA: TGTGCCAGCAGCCGGACAGGGACTAATGAAAAACTGTTTTTT.

This clonotype was observed once. This could be a read error, since a much larger clone is one nucleotide away. The V and J genes are TRBV20-1 and TRBJ2-3; TRBD1 matches at 7 bases. The junction had 4 bases not matched to a gene; V was cut back by 3 bases and J by 1 base. The CDR3 sequence is 14 residues long. Per the germline V gene, CDR1 is DFQATT and CDR2 is SNEGSKA (reference sequence). CDR3 residues: CSARDGQGTDTQYF. DNA of the CDR3: TGCAGTGCTAGGGACGGACAGGGCACAGATACGCAGTATTTT.

This clonotype was picked up many times. The J gene is TRBJ1-4, the V gene TRBV28, with 7 positions matching TRBD1. V trimming: 7 bases; J trimming: 2 bases; junction bases outside the gene matches: 4. This CDR3 contains 14 residues. Germline V gene lookup returns CDR1 MDHEN and CDR2 SYDVKM. The CDR3 protein is CASTQGGTNEKLFF. The CDR3 nucleotides are TGTGCCAGCACCCAGGGGGGGACTAATGAAAAACTGTTTTTT.

This clonotype was recorded many times. This sequence joins TRBV18 and TRBJ1-6, with TRBD1 matching 7 bases. The ends lost 3 bases at V and 4 bases at J; junction bases unmatched: 3. The CDR3 consists of 15 residues. Germline-derived CDR1 and CDR2 are KGHSH and LQKENI. The CDR3 loop is CASSPTTGYNSPLHF. CDR3 sequence (DNA): TGTGCCAGCTCACCGACGACAGGGTATAATTCACCCCTCCACTTT. The variable domain in full, completed from reference TRBV18 and TRBJ1-6, reads NAGVMQNPRHLVRRRGQEARLRCSPMKGHSHVYWYRQLPEEGLKFMVYLQKENIIDESGMPKERFSAEFPKEGPSILRIQQVVRGDSAAYFCASSPTTGYNSPLHFGNGTRLTVT.

This clonotype occurred a few times. The V call is TRBV11-2, the J call TRBJ2-7; D may be TRBD1 (6 bases). Germline V lookup: CDR1 SGHAT, CDR2 FQNNGV. V lost 6 bases and J lost 2, with 17 bases in between. This CDR3 has 15 amino acids. In DNA form, the CDR3 reads TGTGCCAGCAGAGATATACGGGACATCGCCTACGAGCAGTACTTC. Translating it yields CASRDIRDIAYEQYF. The whole variable domain, remainder taken from reference TRBV11-2 and TRBJ2-7, is EAGVAQSPRYKIIEKRQSVAFWCNPISGHATLYWYQQILGQGPKLLIQFQNNGVVDDSQLPKDRFSAERLKGVDSTLKIQPAKLEDSAVYLCASRDIRDIAYEQYFGPGTRLTVT.

The table lists this clonotype with many counts. The rearrangement joins TRBV7-2 to TRBJ2-3; 10 bases match TRBD2. After removal of 4 bases from V and 6 bases from J, the junction contained 10 bases not matched to a gene. The CDR3 spans 16 residues. The germline CDR1 and CDR2 sequences are SGHTA and FQGNSA. As DNA, the CDR3 is TGTGCCAGCAGCTGGGCTAGCGGGAGTTTTGTGGATACGCAGTATTTT. This codes for CASSWASGSFVDTQYF. The complete variable domain, with remaining parts taken from reference TRBV7-2 and TRBJ2-3, reads GAGVSQSPSNKVTEKGKDVELRCDPISGHTALYWYRQSLGQGLEFLIYFQGNSAPDKSGLPSDRFSAERTGGSVSTLTIQRTQQEDSAVYLCASSWASGSFVDTQYFGPGTRLTVL.

This clonotype was seen at least ten times. V and J are TRBV24-1 and TRBJ2-5; the match to TRBD2 covers 8 bases. J lost 2 bases, V lost 3 bases, and 7 bases had no gene match. Germline CDR1 is KGHDR and CDR2 is SFDVKD. The CDR3 covers 16 residues. For the CDR3, the DNA is TGTGCCACCAGTGATACTCGGGGGGGACTACAAGAGACCCAGTACTTC. Translation gives CATSDTRGGLQETQYF.

In this sample, this clonotype turned up many times. This rearrangement joins TRBV12-3 or TRBV12-4 to TRBJ1-2; D is unresolved. V was shortened by 1 base and J by 6 bases, with 15 bases between the two germline ends. CDR3 length: 15 residues. CDR3 region: CASSLGPEYTDGYTF. The CDR3 region has the DNA TGTGCCAGCAGTTTAGGTCCTGAATATACGGATGGCTACACCTTC.

This clonotype was observed at least ten times. The V gene is TRBV6-1, the J gene TRBJ2-2, with TRBD2 matching over 9 bases. Losses at the gene ends were 6 bases for V and 4 bases for J; bases not matched to a gene: 9. CDR3 length: 16 residues. The germline V gene has CDR1 MNHNS and CDR2 SASEGT. CDR3 in amino acids: CASRGIAGVSTGELFF. CDR3 nucleotides: TGTGCCAGCAGAGGAATAGCGGGAGTAAGCACCGGGGAGCTGTTTTTT.

This clonotype was counted many times. The chain uses TRBV20-1 and TRBJ2-2; D gene uncertain. The CDR3 consists of 12 residues. Germline CDR1 DFQATT, CDR2 SNEGSKA (reference sequence). The ends were cut back, 5 bases at V and 1 base at J, with 5 bases in the middle. The CDR3 DNA reads as TGCAGTGCTGGTCGGAACACCGGGGAGCTGTTTTTT. It is translated as CSAGRNTGELFF.

This clonotype has ten or more counts. The chain links TRBV7-8 to TRBJ2-3; TRBD2 matches 8 bases. J lost 2 bases, V lost 8 bases, and 3 bases had no gene match. The germline CDR1 and CDR2 sequences are SGHVS and FQNEAQ. This CDR3 spans 13 amino acids. DNA of the CDR3: TGTGCCAGCCGGGAGGGGACCACAGATACGCAGTATTTT. Its translation is CASREGTTDTQYF.

This clonotype turned up a few times. The V call is TRBV9, the J call TRBJ2-7, with D unclear. The CDR3 is made up of 12 amino acids. Trimming pared 3 bases from V and 2 bases from J, leaving 6 bases between. Germline V gene sequence: CDR1 SGDLS, CDR2 YYNGEE. The CDR3 region has the DNA TGTGCCAGCAGCGGGAGTACCTACGAGCAGTACTTC. Translation: CASSGSTYEQYF.

This clonotype was seen only a few times. A much larger clone differs from this one at a single base, so this may be a read error. The CDR3 nucleotides are TGTGCCAGCGGTTTGGTTAGCGGGAGGTCCCATGAGCAGTTCTTC. Translated, it gives CASGLVSGRSHEQFF. This chain joins TRBV27 and TRBJ2-1; 10 positions match TRBD2. The CDR3 has 15 amino acids. CDR1 and CDR2 (germline): MNHEY, SMNVEV (reference sequence).

The rearrangement uses TRBV6-1 and TRBJ1-2, with a weak D call TRBD1 (5 bases). V was trimmed by 5 bases and J by 4 bases, leaving 11 bases between them. This CDR3 has 13 amino acids. From germline, CDR1 is MNHNS and CDR2 SASEGT. CDR3 sequence (DNA): TGTGCCAGCAGTATGGGGACCATCTATGGCTACACCTTC. Translation gives CASSMGTIYGYTF.

This clonotype was found many times. The chain couples TRBV2 to TRBJ2-7; D is uncertain. The CDR3 runs 15 residues. Germline assignment: CDR1 SNHLY and CDR2 FYNNEI. Trimming removed 0 bases from V and 0 bases from J, with 9 bases in between. CDR3 nucleotides: TGTGCCAGCAGTGAAGCGCGAGAGTCCTCCTACGAGCAGTACTTC. Its translation: CASSEARESSYEQYF.

This clonotype was found a few times. The junction and the germline gene differ at one end; a read error may be behind it. The V call is TRBV2, the J call TRBJ2-3, with D possibly matching TRBD2 (5 bases). The CDR3 length is 14 residues. Germline-derived CDR1 and CDR2 are SNHLY and FYNNEI. CDR3 in DNA: TGTGCCAGCACGGAGGACCAAAACACAGATGCGCAGTATTTT. Its translation: CASTEDQNTDAQYF.

The chain links TRBV27 to TRBJ2-2; D not resolved. The CDR3 has 15 amino acids. V was shortened by 5 bases and J by 7 bases, with 17 bases between the two germline ends. Looked up from germline, CDR1 is MNHEY and CDR2 is SMNVEV (reference sequence). CDR3 coding DNA: TGTGCCAGCAGTGTTATCAAGGGATACCACGGGGAGCTGTTTTTT. It encodes CASSVIKGYHGELFF.

There are a few counts of this clonotype. The rearrangement joins TRBV19 to TRBJ2-2; 13 positions match TRBD2. In germline, CDR1 is LNHDA, CDR2 SQIVND (reference sequence). J gave up 4 bases and V 7 bases, and 15 bases lay outside the gene matches. The CDR3 covers 19 residues. CDR3 coding DNA: TGTGCCAGTATCCCTCCCCCAGGACTAGCGGGAGAGGGCACCGGGGAGCTGTTTTTT. It yields the protein CASIPPPGLAGEGTGELFF.

The chain recombines TRBV20-1 with TRBJ2-6, with 7 bases aligning to TRBD1. V shed 6 bases, J shed 0 bases, and the junction held 11 bases outside the gene matches. The CDR3 consists of 17 residues. Germline V gene data show CDR1 as DFQATT and CDR2 as SNEGSKA (reference sequence). As DNA, the CDR3 is TGCAGTGCAACCGGACAGGAGAGGTTCTCTGGGGCCAACGTCCTGACTTTC. It translates to CSATGQERFSGANVLTF.

This clonotype was detected many times. The V gene is TRBV28, the J gene TRBJ2-1; TRBD2 matches at 11 bases. Germline CDR1 is MDHEN and CDR2 is SYDVKM. The CDR3 runs to 17 residues. Trimming cost V 8 bases and J 3 bases; bases outside gene matches: 12. Written as DNA, the CDR3 is TGTGCCAGCTGGGTTGCAGGGGGACTAGCGGACTACAATGAGCAGTTCTTC. Residues: CASWVAGGLADYNEQFF. The whole variable domain, remainder taken from reference TRBV28 and TRBJ2-1, is DVKVTQSSRYLVKRTGEKVFLECVQDMDHENMFWYRQDPGLGLRLIYFSYDVKMKEKGDIPEGYSVSREKKERFSLILESASTNQTSMYLCASWVAGGLADYNEQFFGPGTRLTVL.

This clonotype was detected a few times. The chain is built from TRBV12-5 and TRBJ2-6; D is ambiguous. The V end lost 3 bases, the J end lost 1 base, and 10 bases lay between the germline ends. The length of the CDR3 is 16 residues. Germline lookup yields CDR1 LGHNT and CDR2 FRNRAP. CDR3 DNA sequence: TGTGCTAGTGGTTTCTCATCCGGATCTGGGGCCAACGTCCTGACTTTC. Protein sequence: CASGFSSGSGANVLTF.